This note documents a single T cell receptor beta chain sequence. The entry originates in a study of T cell clusters in autoimmune cytopenias. Roughly 40,000 genome equivalents of blood DNA were amplified for TRB. TRB rearrangements were amplified by touch-down multiplex PCR with mixed TRB-A/B primers. After re-calling the multiplex PCR reads, TCRdb lists one entry per CDR3 protein, DNA absent. The sample includes 14,000 to 15,000 distinct CDR3 sequences. Germline-derived CDR1 and CDR2 are SEHNR and FQNEAQ (reference sequence). There are 16 residues in the CDR3. The same data also contributed to another study, on T cell repertoires in aging, cancer and after chemotherapy. That report notes: Compared with age-matched healthy donors, untreated hematological or solid cancer patients showed higher blood TCR clonality. In cancer patients, declining TCR diversity with age involved lost richness and lost evenness. Median generation probability rose over the chemotherapy interval in each cancer cohort, suggesting rebound thymic output.

Sequenced input: peripheral blood. The clonotype comes from a human donor in good health. The chain links TRBV7-9 to TRBJ2-3. The CDR3 protein is CASSLGTSFPSDTQYF.